The 12 T cell receptor beta chains below all came from one sample that was sequenced in a study of cytomegalovirus exposure and HLA in healthy donors (dated by TCRdb to about 2017). Preparation of the library involved the immunoSEQ multiplex PCR assay. A mixture of 60 forward primers for TCR Vbeta segments and 13 reverse primers for TCR Jbeta segments was used in the multiplex PCR. TCRdb stores this immuneACCESS table with in-frame sequences only. Part of the clones is absent; in the studies checked, under half of the shortfall reflects unresolved V genes, and no reason is known for the rest. Present in this sample are fewer than 200,000 clones, around 83% of which were seen just once. The ten top clones hold approximately 2% of the sample. Sequenced sample: PBMCs. The receptors shown here come from a man aged 18 to 30 in good health and CMV-seropositive.

V usage is TRBV6-1 and J usage is TRBJ2-2; TRBD1 agrees at 8 bases. V gave up 6 bases and J gave up 0 bases; unmatched junction bases: 3. This CDR3 spans 15 amino acids. Germline values: CDR1 MNHNS, CDR2 SASEGT. This CDR3 reads CASRRQGTNTGELFF. CDR3 sequence (DNA): TGTGCCAGCAGGAGACAGGGGACGAACACCGGGGAGCTGTTTTTT.

This clone was observed a handful of times. V usage is TRBV19 and J usage is TRBJ1-4, with TRBD1 identical over 7 bases. Germline values: CDR1 LNHDA, CDR2 SQIVND (reference sequence). Trimming took 4 bases from V and 8 from J; bases not matched to a gene: 7. This CDR3 is 14 amino acids long. DNA for the CDR3: TGTGCCAGTAGTAGGCAGGGGGGTCACGAAAAACTGTTTTTT. Protein product: CASSRQGGHEKLFF.

This clone appeared a single time. This sequence joins TRBV10-3 and TRBJ1-1; a weak D match, TRBD1 (6 bases). Germline V CDR1 and CDR2: ENHRY, SYGVKD. CDR3 length: 14 amino acids. The V end lost 4 bases, the J end lost 0 bases, and 9 bases lay between the germline ends. The CDR3 nucleotides are TGTGCCATCAGTGGGGGGCCAATGAACACTGAAGCTTTCTTT. It specifies CAISGGPMNTEAFF.

This rearrangement joins TRBV6-1 to TRBJ1-6; 9 bases map to TRBD1. The CDR3 length is 15 residues. The germline V gene encodes CDR1 MNHNS and CDR2 SASEGT. With V trimmed by 8 bases and J by 8 bases, 10 bases remained unmatched. The CDR3 sequence is CASSQSGTGHSPLHF. CDR3 DNA: TGTGCCAGCTCCCAATCCGGGACAGGGCATTCACCCCTCCACTTT.

The CDR3 spells CASSIQGQGGSIPQHF. As DNA, the CDR3 is TGTGCCAGTAGTATTCAGGGACAGGGGGGGAGTATTCCCCAGCATTTT. The chain joins TRBV19 to TRBJ1-5; 11 nucleotides align to TRBD1. The CDR3 totals 16 residues. Germline V gives CDR1 LNHDA, CDR2 SQIVND (reference sequence). The V and J ends lost 3 bases and 10 bases, in that order; junction bases with no gene match: 11.

This clone showed up just once. The CDR3 bases are TGTGCCAGCAGCTTTATCCCAGATCAGGGCACTGAAGCTTTCTTT. It yields the protein CASSFIPDQGTEAFF. V gene TRBV7-8 combines with J gene TRBJ1-1, with D maybe TRBD1 (5 bases). This CDR3 is built from 15 residues. V lost 3 bases and J lost 4, with 15 bases in between. Germline CDR1 is SGHVS and CDR2 is FQNEAQ.

The genes are TRBV6-1 and TRBJ2-7; tentative D call: TRBD2 (7 bases). This CDR3 has 15 residues. From germline, CDR1 is MNHNS and CDR2 SASEGT. V was cut by 0 bases and J by 6 bases, with 15 bases left in between. The CDR3 protein is CASSEALGGLAEQYF. In DNA form, the CDR3 reads TGTGCCAGCAGTGAAGCGCTCGGGGGGCTTGCCGAGCAGTACTTC.

The chain carries TRBV18 and TRBJ1-4; D gene ambiguous. The CDR3 has 15 amino acids. Germline V gives CDR1 KGHSH, CDR2 LQKENI. Trimming removed 1 base from V and 5 bases from J, with 11 bases in between. The CDR3 nucleotides are TGTGCCAGCTCACCACGAGAAGCGATGAATGAAAAACTGTTTTTT. Residues: CASSPREAMNEKLFF.

The chain combines TRBV7-6 with TRBJ2-1; 9 nucleotides match TRBD2. Germline CDR1 SGHVS, CDR2 FNYEAQ. The CDR3 has 16 amino acids. Trimming cost V 5 bases and J 6 bases; bases outside gene matches: 11. The CDR3 nucleotides are TGTGCCAGCAGCCTGAGGGCCAGCGGGGGGTCCAATGAGCAGTTCTTC. Residues: CASSLRASGGSNEQFF. Variable domain in full (rest from reference TRBV7-6 and TRBJ2-1): GAGVSQSPRYKVTKRGQDVALRCDPISGHVSLYWYRQALGQGPEFLTYFNYEAQQDKSGLPNDRFSAERPEGSISTLTIQRTEQRDSAMYRCASSLRASGGSNEQFFGPGTRLTVL.

This chain connects TRBV5-6 to TRBJ1-5; D is perhaps TRBD1 (6 bases). Germline lookup yields CDR1 SGHDT and CDR2 YYEEEE. V was cut by 5 bases and J by 0 bases, with 12 bases left in between. The CDR3 extends over 15 amino acids. The CDR3 protein is CASSGRGYSNQPQHF. For the CDR3, the DNA is TGTGCCAGCAGTGGCAGGGGATATAGCAATCAGCCCCAGCATTTT.

This rearrangement joins TRBV9 to TRBJ2-5, with 7 bases matching TRBD1. The end of the DNA aligns better with TRBJ2-7, so the J call may be wrong. Germline CDR1 is SGDLS and CDR2 is YYNGEE. This CDR3 contains 15 residues. DNA of the CDR3: TGTGCCAGCAGCGCCGGTGGGGACAGAATATCCGAGCAGTACTTC. This translates into CASSAGGDRISEQYF.

This chain links TRBV19 with TRBJ2-2; the match to TRBD1 covers 8 bases. This CDR3 comprises 13 residues. Germline V CDR1 and CDR2: LNHDA, SQIVND (reference sequence). With 6 bases clipped from V and 7 bases from J, the junction kept 4 bases outside the gene matches. Written as DNA, the CDR3 is TGTGCCAGTAGACAGGGGGGTAACGGGGAGCTGTTTTTT. It codes for CASRQGGNGELFF.